The rows below give T cell receptor beta chains drawn from one sample of a study of cytomegalovirus exposure and HLA in healthy donors. TCRdb's table, derived via immunoSEQ multiplex PCR, lists solely in-frame clones and lacks some. The sample consists of around 160,000 clones, over 75% of them appearing once. Sequences were obtained from PBMCs. Source of these receptors: a man between 50 and 59 years old in good health and CMV-seropositive. Both conserved end residues are trimmed from each CDR3. A D gene is named only where the DNA matches it firmly. Expanded clones get a size class; other rows say once, few or many, or leave the size out.

D gene: TRBD2; clone size: -; V gene: TRBV6-1; J gene: TRBJ2-5; CDR3 protein: ASSEGGEGETQY
D gene: -; clone size: -; V gene: TRBV2; J gene: TRBJ1-2; CDR3 protein: ASSVQGGRATNGYT
D gene: -; clone size: once; V gene: TRBV4-3; J gene: -; CDR3 protein: ASSQDPLYRYEQY
D gene: -; clone size: -; V gene: TRBV7-9; J gene: TRBJ2-6; CDR3 protein: ASSSGAGANVLT
D gene: -; clone size: -; V gene: TRBV18; J gene: TRBJ2-2; CDR3 protein: ASSPRLQQNPNTGELF
D gene: TRBD1; clone size: -; V gene: TRBV6-1; J gene: TRBJ1-3; CDR3 protein: AIRQGANPGNTIY
D gene: TRBD1; clone size: -; V gene: TRBV28; J gene: TRBJ1-6; CDR3 protein: ASRNRGYNSPLH
D gene: -; clone size: -; V gene: TRBV7-9; J gene: TRBJ2-1; CDR3 protein: ASTDSGAYNEQF
D gene: TRBD2; clone size: -; V gene: TRBV5-1; J gene: TRBJ2-2; CDR3 protein: ASSLAGGGLNTGELF
D gene: -; clone size: -; V gene: TRBV27; J gene: TRBJ2-1; CDR3 protein: ASSLSFPGSEQF
D gene: TRBD1; clone size: -; V gene: TRBV19; J gene: TRBJ1-4; CDR3 protein: ASSPGTGIEKLF
D gene: -; clone size: -; V gene: TRBV5-1; J gene: TRBJ2-1; CDR3 protein: ASSYSEGLLNEQF
D gene: TRBD1; clone size: -; V gene: TRBV2; J gene: TRBJ1-5; CDR3 protein: ASSEGQGQYQPQH
D gene: TRBD1; clone size: -; V gene: TRBV5-4; J gene: TRBJ1-4; CDR3 protein: ASRDRGATNEKLF
D gene: TRBD1; clone size: -; V gene: TRBV2; J gene: TRBJ1-1; CDR3 protein: ASRGRQGNTEAF
D gene: TRBD1; clone size: -; V gene: TRBV19; J gene: TRBJ1-3; CDR3 protein: ASSSGQGPSGNTIY
D gene: -; clone size: -; V gene: TRBV30; J gene: TRBJ2-4; CDR3 protein: AWSVPGKAKNIQY
D gene: TRBD1; clone size: -; V gene: TRBV15; J gene: TRBJ2-1; CDR3 protein: ATSREVERGTAYNEQF
D gene: TRBD1; clone size: once; V gene: TRBV5-1; J gene: TRBJ2-5; CDR3 protein: ASSLDPRQGTETQY
D gene: -; clone size: -; V gene: TRBV4-2; J gene: TRBJ1-2; CDR3 protein: ASSQDRKAYGSGV
D gene: -; clone size: once; V gene: TRBV12-5; J gene: TRBJ1-2; CDR3 protein: ASGLAPYDGYT
D gene: -; clone size: -; V gene: TRBV5-4; J gene: TRBJ2-5; CDR3 protein: ASSLRAQGSETQY
D gene: -; clone size: few; V gene: TRBV25-1; J gene: TRBJ1-3; CDR3 protein: ASSEDSRSGNTIY
D gene: -; clone size: once; V gene: TRBV7-9; J gene: TRBJ2-7; CDR3 protein: SSSLAEFRGAYEQY
D gene: TRBD2; clone size: -; V gene: TRBV7-2; J gene: TRBJ2-4; CDR3 protein: ASSSRMTSGAKNIQY
D gene: -; clone size: -; V gene: TRBV19; J gene: TRBJ1-2; CDR3 protein: ASSRADAGIDYGYT
D gene: -; clone size: -; V gene: TRBV5-6; J gene: TRBJ1-2; CDR3 protein: ASSPGLIYGYT
D gene: -; clone size: -; V gene: TRBV11-2; J gene: TRBJ1-1; CDR3 protein: ASSSGATEAF
D gene: -; clone size: -; V gene: TRBV28; J gene: TRBJ2-3; CDR3 protein: ASSLRLGRVLDTQY
D gene: TRBD1; clone size: -; V gene: TRBV11-3; J gene: TRBJ1-2; CDR3 protein: ASSLGQGMAGYT
D gene: -; clone size: few; V gene: TRBV14; J gene: TRBJ1-2; CDR3 protein: ASSQGRLEHGYT
D gene: -; clone size: -; V gene: TRBV28; J gene: TRBJ1-5; CDR3 protein: ASSPEVRGNQPQH
D gene: TRBD1; clone size: -; V gene: TRBV9; J gene: TRBJ2-2; CDR3 protein: ASSIRDRGTGELF
D gene: TRBD2; clone size: -; V gene: TRBV11-2; J gene: TRBJ2-1; CDR3 protein: ASNPSGGTNNEQF
D gene: -; clone size: -; V gene: TRBV5-1; J gene: TRBJ2-3; CDR3 protein: ASSLDAGANTDTQY
D gene: TRBD1; clone size: many; V gene: TRBV5-6; J gene: TRBJ1-1; CDR3 protein: ASTWGWTGGEGTEAF
D gene: -; clone size: -; V gene: TRBV7-2; J gene: TRBJ2-5; CDR3 protein: ASSQAPQETQY
D gene: TRBD1; clone size: -; V gene: TRBV6-1; J gene: TRBJ1-1; CDR3 protein: ASNLRGRNTEAF
D gene: TRBD1; clone size: -; V gene: TRBV7-7; J gene: TRBJ2-5; CDR3 protein: ASSFRTGARETQY
D gene: TRBD2; clone size: -; V gene: TRBV15; J gene: TRBJ2-5; CDR3 protein: ATSGGLAKNPQETQY
D gene: TRBD1; clone size: -; V gene: TRBV2; J gene: TRBJ2-2; CDR3 protein: ASSERPKGQGTTGELF
D gene: TRBD2; clone size: -; V gene: TRBV2; J gene: TRBJ2-2; CDR3 protein: ASSRHGRGGDTGELF
D gene: TRBD1; clone size: -; V gene: TRBV28; J gene: TRBJ1-1; CDR3 protein: ASSQIPGQGPFEAF
D gene: TRBD1; clone size: -; V gene: TRBV5-6; J gene: TRBJ1-1; CDR3 protein: ASSGYRAGGNTEAF
D gene: TRBD1; clone size: few; V gene: TRBV7-2; J gene: TRBJ2-7; CDR3 protein: ASRTGTVGSYEQY
D gene: TRBD1; clone size: -; V gene: TRBV28; J gene: TRBJ1-1; CDR3 protein: ASSQAGQTKNTEAF
D gene: -; clone size: -; V gene: TRBV27; J gene: TRBJ1-5; CDR3 protein: ASSPPGGNQPQH
D gene: -; clone size: once; V gene: TRBV15; J gene: TRBJ2-7; CDR3 protein: ATSREKGAQYEQY
D gene: TRBD1; clone size: -; V gene: TRBV6-1; J gene: TRBJ1-1; CDR3 protein: ASSEVGQGDSEAF
D gene: TRBD1; clone size: -; V gene: TRBV6-1; J gene: TRBJ2-1; CDR3 protein: ASSASGTGMIDEQF
D gene: TRBD1; clone size: -; V gene: TRBV5-5; J gene: TRBJ1-3; CDR3 protein: ASSLGTGVVSGNTIY
D gene: TRBD1; clone size: -; V gene: TRBV10-3; J gene: TRBJ1-1; CDR3 protein: AISPGQGALGAF